Listed here are 26 T cell receptor beta chains from one sample, sequenced in a study of cytotoxic CD8 clonotypes in ibrutinib-treated CLL (dated by TCRdb to the early 2020s). Libraries were built with the immunoSEQ multiplex PCR assay. This is the immuneACCESS table as TCRdb keeps it, with only in-frame sequences that have V and J called. A part of the clones is gone; compared with another copy, unresolved V genes explain less than half, and the rest is unexplained. The sample profile shows 6,500 to 9,500 clones; roughly three quarters of them were found once. Less than 4% of the sample belongs to the ten largest clones. Sequencing used PBMCs, obtained before ibrutinib treatment. The receptors were gathered from a human donor with chronic lymphocytic leukemia.

The rearrangement uses TRBV27 and TRBJ1-2; TRBD1 matches 8 bases. The CDR3 sequence is 16 residues long. The ends lost 0 bases at V and 6 bases at J; junction bases unmatched: 9. Germline lookup yields CDR1 MNHEY and CDR2 SMNVEV (reference sequence). The CDR3 nucleotides read TGTGCCAGCAGTTTATCGTATCAGGGGGCAAGAGATGGCTACACCTTC. Translating gives CASSLSYQGARDGYTF.

This chain connects TRBV7-8 to TRBJ1-2; 7 nucleotides agree with TRBD1. This CDR3 has 14 residues. Germline lookup yields CDR1 SGHVS and CDR2 FQNEAQ. The V segment lost 4 bases and the J segment 2 bases; nucleotides outside the gene matches: 4. CDR3 DNA sequence: TGTGCCAGCAGCTCCCGGGACAGAAACTATGGCTACACCTTC. Translating it yields CASSSRDRNYGYTF.

This CDR3 is CASRRGSSYNEQFF. In DNA, the CDR3 is TGTGCCAGCAGACGCGGGAGCTCCTACAATGAGCAGTTCTTC. The rearrangement joins TRBV7-9 to TRBJ2-1; 7 nucleotides align to TRBD2. The CDR3 runs 14 residues. Germline loops: CDR1 SEHNR, CDR2 FQNEAQ (reference sequence). Trimming removed 6 bases from V and 0 bases from J; junction bases left unmatched: 2. Complete variable domain (other parts from reference TRBV7-9 and TRBJ2-1): DTGVSQNPRHKITKRGQNVTFRCDPISEHNRLYWYRQTLGQGPEFLTYFQNEAQLEKSRLLSDRFSAERPKGSFSTLEIQRTEQGDSAMYLCASRRGSSYNEQFFGPGTRLTVL.

The chain uses TRBV29-1 and TRBJ2-1; 10 nucleotides line up with TRBD2. CDR3 length: 15 residues. Germline V gives CDR1 SQVTM, CDR2 ANQGSEA. The ends lost 7 bases at V and 8 bases at J; junction bases unmatched: 14. For the CDR3, the DNA is TGCAGCGCTCTGATGCCGGGACTAGCGATGCATGAGCAGTTCTTC. As protein: CSALMPGLAMHEQFF.

The chain has TRBV27 and TRBJ1-1, with D possibly being TRBD1 (6 bases). Germline CDR1 and CDR2: MNHEY and SMNVEV (reference sequence). V was pared by 6 bases and J by 1 base, with 12 bases between. There are 14 residues in the CDR3. The CDR3, as DNA: TGTGCCAGCAGCAAGGGGGTTCGGAACACTGAAGCTTTCTTT. Protein sequence: CASSKGVRNTEAFF.

The gene calls are TRBV10-3 and TRBJ2-1; 14 bases are shared with TRBD2. This CDR3 contains 17 residues. Germline V CDR1 and CDR2: ENHRY, SYGVKD. After removal of 5 bases from V and 5 bases from J, the junction contained 8 bases not matched to a gene. The CDR3 sequence: CAISRTGTSGSNNEQFF. The DNA for the CDR3 is TGTGCCATCAGTAGAACCGGGACTAGCGGGAGTAACAATGAGCAGTTCTTC.

The V gene is TRBV7-6, the J gene TRBJ1-6; no firm D call. The ends were cut back, 4 bases at V and 1 base at J, with 11 bases in the middle. From germline, CDR1 is SGHVS and CDR2 FNYEAQ. This CDR3 is built from 16 residues. CDR3 nucleotides: TGTGCCAGCAGCTCAAGCCCCGGGTCCTATAATTCACCCCTCCACTTT. Protein sequence: CASSSSPGSYNSPLHF.

The J gene is TRBJ2-3, the V gene TRBV18, with D perhaps matching TRBD2 (6 bases). Trimming took off 3 bases at V and 11 bases at J, with 12 bases between the two ends. CDR1 is KGHSH and CDR2 is LQKENI in the germline V gene. The CDR3 has 12 amino acids. CDR3 sequence (DNA): TGTGCCAGCTCACCCCCGGCCGGGGGGCAGTATTTT. Translation gives CASSPPAGGQYF. The full variable domain, in which reference TRBV18 and TRBJ2-3 provide the parts outside the CDR3, is NAGVMQNPRHLVRRRGQEARLRCSPMKGHSHVYWYRQLPEEGLKFMVYLQKENIIDESGMPKERFSAEFPKEGPSILRIQQVVRGDSAAYFCASSPPAGGQYFGPGTRLTVL.

V is TRBV4-2 and J is TRBJ1-4; TRBD1 matches at 7 bases. CDR1 LGHNA and CDR2 YNFKEQ come from the germline V gene. This CDR3 spans 16 amino acids. V lost 0 bases, J lost 5 bases, and 6 bases stayed unmatched. The DNA for the CDR3 is TGTGCCAGCAGCCAAGATCCAGGGACAGTGAATGAAAAACTGTTTTTT. It codes for CASSQDPGTVNEKLFF.

The chain employs TRBV7-2 and TRBJ2-5, with D maybe TRBD2 (6 bases). V dropped 3 bases and J dropped 7 bases, with 12 bases sitting between them. Germline loops: CDR1 SGHTA, CDR2 FQGNSA. This CDR3 has 13 amino acids. The CDR3 sequence is CASSLAGPGTQYF. CDR3 in DNA: TGTGCCAGCAGCTTGGCGGGACCCGGGACCCAGTACTTC.

The V gene is TRBV4-1, the J gene TRBJ2-7, with TRBD2 matching 13 bases. Unmatched junction bases numbered 2, after V lost 3 bases and J lost 3 bases. Looked up from germline, CDR1 is MGHRA and CDR2 is YSYEKL. This CDR3 is built from 15 residues. Here the CDR3 DNA reads TGCGCCAGCAGCCACGGACTAGCGGGAGTCTACGAGCAGTACTTC. Translating gives CASSHGLAGVYEQYF.

The chain couples TRBV6-4 to TRBJ2-3; D gene unclear. V dropped 0 bases and J dropped 2 bases, with 12 bases sitting between them. This CDR3 has 16 amino acids. Per germline, CDR1 MRHNA and CDR2 SNTAGT. The CDR3 region has the DNA TGTGCCAGCAGTGACTCCATAACCACCTCCACAGATACGCAGTATTTT. Translating gives CASSDSITTSTDTQYF.

This chain links TRBV1 with TRBJ2-1. TRBV1 is assigned pseudogene status. CDR3 size: 14 residues. CDR3 in DNA: TGCACCAGCAGCCAGGTGGGGGACTACAATGAGCAGTTCTTC. Protein sequence: CTSSQVGDYNEQFF.

The chain carries TRBV27 and TRBJ2-1, with 10 bases lining up with TRBD2. The length of the CDR3 is 19 residues. V gave up 6 bases and J gave up 5 bases; unmatched junction bases: 19. CDR1 is MNHEY, CDR2 SMNVEV, per germline (reference sequence). CDR3 in amino acids: CASSPPLAGDPGEDNEQFF. Here the CDR3 DNA reads TGTGCCAGCAGCCCCCCTCTAGCGGGAGACCCGGGCGAGGACAATGAGCAGTTCTTC.

J is TRBJ1-1 and V is TRBV18, with 7 bases aligning to TRBD1. J lost 3 bases, V lost 4 bases, and 5 bases had no gene match. The CDR3 sequence is 14 residues long. Germline V gives CDR1 KGHSH, CDR2 LQKENI. CDR3 DNA: TGTGCCAGCTCACAGACAGGGCGGGACACTGAAGCTTTCTTT. This gives the protein CASSQTGRDTEAFF.

The rearrangement uses TRBV28 and TRBJ2-7; no clear D. Trimming took 3 bases from V and 9 from J, leaving 9 bases between them. This CDR3 region has 11 residues. In germline, CDR1 is MDHEN, CDR2 SYDVKM. CDR3 nucleotide sequence: TGTGCCAGCAGTTTTAATAAAGCGCAGTACTTC. Translation gives CASSFNKAQYF.

The CDR3 DNA is TGTGCCAGCAGCGAAACCGGGACAGGGTATAATGAGCAGTTCTTC. It is translated as CASSETGTGYNEQFF. The V gene is TRBV9, the J gene TRBJ2-1, with 9 bases identical to TRBD1. Germline V gives CDR1 SGDLS, CDR2 YYNGEE. The CDR3 has 15 amino acids. V was pared by 3 bases and J by 7 bases, with 8 bases of the junction left unmatched.

In this sample, this clone turned up once. The rearrangement joins TRBV14 to TRBJ2-5; D gene unclear. The CDR3 is made up of 15 amino acids. Trimming shortened V by 0 bases and J by 2 bases, and 10 bases separated the two germline ends. CDR1 and CDR2 (germline): SGHDN, FVKESK. DNA of the CDR3: TGTGCCAGCAGCCAAGATTACGGGCGTCAAGAGACCCAGTACTTC. Its translation: CASSQDYGRQETQYF.

The V call is TRBV7-3, the J call TRBJ2-2; tentatively, D is TRBD1 (6 bases). The CDR3 length is 14 residues. Trimming took 5 bases from V and 2 from J, leaving 9 bases between them. Germline V gene lookup returns CDR1 SGHTA and CDR2 FQGTGA. The CDR3 here is CASSPGHNTGELFF. CDR3 DNA sequence: TGTGCCAGCAGCCCGGGACATAACACCGGGGAGCTGTTTTTT.

The chain couples TRBV4-1 to TRBJ2-7, with 9 nucleotides matching TRBD1. J lost 2 bases, V lost 2 bases, and 4 bases had no gene match. CDR1 is MGHRA, CDR2 YSYEKL, per germline. The CDR3 extends over 15 amino acids. DNA for the CDR3: TGCGCCAGCAGCCAACCTCGACAGGGGGCCTACGAGCAGTACTTC. This sequence encodes CASSQPRQGAYEQYF.

The rearrangement uses TRBV6-6 and TRBJ1-5; 10 bases map to TRBD1. Germline values: CDR1 MNHNY, CDR2 SVGAGI (reference sequence). The CDR3 is 15 amino acids. V trimming: 6 bases; J trimming: 1 base; junction bases outside the gene matches: 3. CDR3 sequence reads: CASSRQGASNQPQHF. CDR3 coding DNA: TGTGCCAGCAGCCGACAGGGGGCAAGCAATCAGCCCCAGCATTTT.

The rearrangement joins TRBV5-4 to TRBJ2-1; 9 bases agree with TRBD1. The CDR3 consists of 14 residues. Germline CDR1 and CDR2: SGHNT and YYREEE (reference sequence). Losses at the gene ends were 3 bases for V and 6 bases for J; bases not matched to a gene: 4. CDR3: CASSWGQGPNEQFF. In DNA form, the CDR3 reads TGTGCCAGCAGCTGGGGACAGGGTCCCAATGAGCAGTTCTTC.

The chain employs TRBV5-8 and TRBJ2-7; D gene ambiguous. V lost 2 bases, J lost 7 bases, and 10 bases lay in between. This CDR3 spans 12 amino acids. The germline V gene has CDR1 SGHTS and CDR2 YDEGEE. Written as DNA, the CDR3 is TGTGCCAGCAGCTTACCGGGCCCAGAGCAGTACTTC. It encodes CASSLPGPEQYF.

The V gene is TRBV5-1, the J gene TRBJ2-7; TRBD1 agrees at 9 bases. There are 17 residues in the CDR3. The V gene end was trimmed by 2 bases and the J gene end by 6 bases; junction bases not matched to a gene: 15. Germline-derived CDR1 and CDR2 are SGHRS and YFSETQ. CDR3 bases: TGCGCCAGCAGCTTATCGGAGGGACAGGGTTTTCGGTCCGAGCAGTACTTC. This codes for CASSLSEGQGFRSEQYF.

The V gene is TRBV19, the J gene TRBJ2-7; TRBD2 might be the D (6 bases). Germline CDR1 reads LNHDA; CDR2 reads SQIVND (reference sequence). Deletions cut 9 bases from V and 5 bases from J, with 14 bases between. The CDR3 runs to 12 residues. DNA for the CDR3: TGTGCCAGCAGCCTTGGAGGGAACGAGCAGTACTTC. Its translation is CASSLGGNEQYF.

V usage is TRBV30 and J usage is TRBJ1-6; D gene ambiguous. Trimming took 0 bases from V and 9 from J, leaving 18 bases between them. CDR1 and CDR2 (germline): GTSNPN, SVGIG (reference sequence). The CDR3 totals 16 residues. The DNA of the CDR3 is TGTGCCTGGAGTGTACGGTGGGGTGGGGTCGGTTCACCCCTCCACTTT. The encoded protein is CAWSVRWGGVGSPLHF.